This is a list of T cell receptor beta chains from one sample in a study of neurological immune-mediated disorders. TCRdb reprocessed the 5' RACE reads with MiXCR, giving one entry per CDR3 protein. The repertoire holds under 25,000 distinct CDR3 sequences, with 2% to 3% as singletons. The material sequenced was PBMCs. The receptors were gathered from a young woman with multiple sclerosis. Both conserved end residues are part of each CDR3. A D gene is named only where the DNA matches it firmly. Expanded clones get a size class; other rows say once, few or many, or leave the size out.

V gene	J gene	clone size	D gene	CDR3 DNA	CDR3 protein
TRBV6-4	TRBJ2-3	many	TRBD1	TGTGCCAGCAGTGCCGGGACAGGGGAATCAGATACGCAGTATTTT	CASSAGTGESDTQYF
TRBV29-1	TRBJ1-2	many	TRBD1	TGCAGCGCCTCGGACAGGGTTCGTGGCTACACCTTC	CSASDRVRGYTF
TRBV29-1	TRBJ1-3	.	.	TGCAGCGTTGACTGGAGGAGAGACACCATATATTTT	CSVDWRRDTIYF
TRBV24-1	TRBJ2-2	many	.	TGTGCCACCAAGGGACTCGGGAGCTCCGGGGAGCTGTTTTTT	CATKGLGSSGELFF
TRBV4-3	TRBJ2-5	many	.	TGCGCCAGCAGCCAAGATAGAATGTTCGGGGAGACCCAGTACTTC	CASSQDRMFGETQYF
TRBV9	TRBJ2-7	.	.	TGTGCCAGCAGCGTAGGGAAGGGCGCCTACGAGCAGTACTTC	CASSVGKGAYEQYF
TRBV20-1	TRBJ1-1	.	.	TGCAGTGCTAGTGGCGACACCCGAGCTTTCTTT	CSASGDTRAFF
TRBV28	TRBJ1-5	many	.	TGTGCCAGCAGTTTGAGAGTAGGGAGCGATCAGCCCCAGCATTTT	CASSLRVGSDQPQHF
TRBV12-3/TRBV12-4	TRBJ1-2	many	.	TGTGCCAGCAGGCCATGGGGGGCTGGCTATGGCTACACCTTC	CASRPWGAGYGYTF
TRBV20-1	TRBJ1-3	many	TRBD1	TGCAGTGCTGAGGACAGGGGGCTCCGAAACACCATATATTTT	CSAEDRGLRNTIYF
TRBV11-3	TRBJ2-6	many	.	TGTGCCAGCAGATACACCACCCCAGGGGCCAACGTCCTGACTTTC	CASRYTTPGANVLTF
TRBV10-3	TRBJ2-2	many	TRBD2	TGTGCCATCAGTGGAGGAGCGGGGGGCGGTACCGGGGAGCTGTTTTTT	CAISGGAGGGTGELFF
TRBV7-2	TRBJ1-5	many	TRBD1	TGTGCCAGCAGCCGTACCGGGACAGGGGTACAGCCCCAGCATTTT	CASSRTGTGVQPQHF
TRBV5-1	TRBJ1-2	medium-sized	.	TGCGCCAGCAGCTCGTGGACGTCTTCTCCTGGCTACACCTTC	CASSSWTSSPGYTF
TRBV12-3/TRBV12-4	TRBJ1-2	few	.	TGTGCCAGCAGTTTAGCGCGAAGAGGGGGGCATGGCTACACCTTC	CASSLARRGGHGYTF
TRBV6-5	TRBJ2-3	many	.	TGTGCCAGCAGTTGGAGCTCCAGCACAGATACGCAGTATTTT	CASSWSSSTDTQYF
TRBV7-8	TRBJ1-4	many	TRBD1	TGTGCCAGCAGCGGGGGATGGGGACAGAAGAATGAAAAACTGTTTTTT	CASSGGWGQKNEKLFF
TRBV10-3	TRBJ2-7	many	.	TGTGCCATCAGACGCGACGGCGAGCAGTACTTC	CAIRRDGEQYF
TRBV29-1	TRBJ2-5	many	TRBD1	TGCAGCGTTGTGTTACAGGGGCGCGAGACCCAGTACTTC	CSVVLQGRETQYF
TRBV20-1	TRBJ2-7	few	.	TGCAGTGCCCTAAGCCCGCCCTACGAGCAGTACTTC	CSALSPPYEQYF
TRBV12-3/TRBV12-4	TRBJ2-2	many	.	TGTGCCAGCAGTTTTCGGCTGGAGACCGGGGAGCTGTTTTTT	CASSFRLETGELFF
TRBV20-1	TRBJ1-1	many	.	TGCAGTGCGCCGGGGAGGGGGAACACTGAAGCTTTCTTT	CSAPGRGNTEAFF
TRBV5-1	TRBJ2-3	.	.	TGCGCCAGCAGCCCAGGGACTTTCGGCACAGATACGCAGTATTTT	CASSPGTFGTDTQYF
TRBV30	TRBJ1-1	many	.	TGTGCCTGGGCCCCGGCTGAAGCTTTCTTT	CAWAPAEAFF
TRBV12-3/TRBV12-4	TRBJ2-3	many	.	TGTGCCAGCAGTGACTCAAACAAAAGGGTCTTAACGCAGTATTTT	CASSDSNKRVLTQYF
TRBV20-1	TRBJ2-1	many	.	TGCAGTGCTAGAGGGTTCGTCTACAATGAGCAGTTCTTC	CSARGFVYNEQFF
TRBV28	TRBJ2-3	.	TRBD1	TGTGCCAGCAGTTCCCATTCGACAGGGAAAGATACGCAGTATTTT	CASSSHSTGKDTQYF
TRBV27	TRBJ1-3	many	TRBD1	TGTGCCAGCAGACCGACAGGGACTTCTGGAAACACCATATATTTT	CASRPTGTSGNTIYF
TRBV7-6	TRBJ2-7	many	.	TGTGCCAGCAGCTTAGGCAGGGAGGAGCAGTACTTC	CASSLGREEQYF
TRBV29-1	TRBJ1-4	many	.	TGCAGCGTTGTCGTTAGAGGGCCGATGGAAAAACTGTTTTTT	CSVVVRGPMEKLFF
TRBV20-1	TRBJ2-7	many	.	TGCAGTGCTAGAGAGGTCGAGCAGTACTTC	CSAREVEQYF
TRBV13	TRBJ2-3	many	.	TGTGCCAGCAGCTTACGGGGGCGCGATACGCAGTATTTT	CASSLRGRDTQYF
TRBV29-1	TRBJ1-2	medium-sized	TRBD1	TGCAGCGTCCGGACAGGGGATGGCTACACCTTC	CSVRTGDGYTF
TRBV6-6	TRBJ2-1	many	.	TGTGCCAGCAGTTTAGACGGGAGGCAGTTCTTC	CASSLDGRQFF
TRBV7-3	TRBJ1-1	few	.	TGTGCCAGCAGCTTAAGTCGTCTGAACACTGAAGCTTTCTTT	CASSLSRLNTEAFF
TRBV28	TRBJ2-2	many	.	TGTGCCAGCAGCCCGACGGGGGCCGGTGGGACCGGGGAGCTGTTTTTT	CASSPTGAGGTGELFF
TRBV20-1	TRBJ2-3	many	TRBD2	TGCAGTGCTAGAGATAGGGCGGGACTACATACGCAGTATTTT	CSARDRAGLHTQYF
TRBV12-3/TRBV12-4	TRBJ1-1	many	.	TGTGCCAGCATCTTAACCCTCCAGGGGAACACTGAAGCTTTCTTT	CASILTLQGNTEAFF
TRBV3-1	TRBJ2-2	many	.	TGTGCCAGCAGCCAAGATTGGGGACTGGGAAACACCGGGGAGCTGTTTTTT	CASSQDWGLGNTGELFF
TRBV3-1	TRBJ1-4	many	.	TGTGCCAGCAGCCAAGTTACAGAGAATGAAAAACTGTTTTTT	CASSQVTENEKLFF
TRBV12-3/TRBV12-4	TRBJ1-5	many	TRBD1	TGTGCCAGCAGTTTCGGAGGGGGCCGGAATCAGCCCCAGCATTTT	CASSFGGGRNQPQHF
TRBV4-3	TRBJ1-2	many	.	TGCGCCAGCAGCCAAGAGCAGGGGACCTATGGCTACACCTTC	CASSQEQGTYGYTF
TRBV20-1	TRBJ1-4	many	TRBD1	TGCAGTGCTCGACAGGGGGTCGCAGAAAAACTGTTTTTT	CSARQGVAEKLFF
TRBV12-5	TRBJ2-3	few	TRBD1	TGTGCTAGTGCCCGACAGGGGGCTACAGATACGCAGTATTTT	CASARQGATDTQYF
TRBV5-1	TRBJ1-1	many	TRBD1	TGCGCCAGCAGCAGGGGGACAGGGAACACTGAAGCTTTCTTT	CASSRGTGNTEAFF
TRBV28	TRBJ2-3	many	TRBD2	TGTGCCAGCAGTTTAGGAGGGCAGCGGGGGCCCTATCAAAGAAGCACGCAGTATTTT	CASSLGGQRGPYQRSTQYF
TRBV15	TRBJ1-1	many	.	TGTGCCACCAGCAGACCATCCGGGAAGGTCACTGAAGCTTTCTTT	CATSRPSGKVTEAFF
TRBV3-1	TRBJ2-2	many	.	TGTGCCAGCAGCCAAGATCCTAACACCGGGGAGCTGTTTTTT	CASSQDPNTGELFF
TRBV12-3/TRBV12-4	TRBJ2-7	many	TRBD1	TGTGCCAGCAGTTCCGGGACAGGACGATACGAGCAGTACTTC	CASSSGTGRYEQYF
TRBV20-1	TRBJ2-1	many	TRBD2	TGCACATCCTTACGACTAGCGCCCCACGGCAATGAGCAGTTCTTC	CTSLRLAPHGNEQFF
TRBV11-2	TRBJ1-1	many	TRBD1	TGTGCCAGCAGCCGGGGACAGACGATGAACACTGAAGCTTTCTTT	CASSRGQTMNTEAFF
TRBV5-1	TRBJ2-1	many	.	TGCGCCAGCAGCTTGGACGGACTGTACAATGAGCAGTTCTTC	CASSLDGLYNEQFF
TRBV25-1	TRBJ1-5	many	TRBD1	TGTGCCAGCAGCAACAATGGACAGGGACGCAATCAGCCCCAGCATTTT	CASSNNGQGRNQPQHF
TRBV2	TRBJ1-5	many	.	TGTGCCAGCAGCGCAGGGTGGGATCAGCCCCAGCATTTT	CASSAGWDQPQHF
TRBV5-1	TRBJ2-7	many	.	TGCGCCAGCGGGTGGCAGGACGCCTACGAGCAGTACTTC	CASGWQDAYEQYF
TRBV20-1	TRBJ1-4	many	.	TGCAGTGCTAGCTTAGGTGAAAAACTGTTTTTT	CSASLGEKLFF
TRBV7-9	TRBJ2-5	many	.	TGTGCCAGCAGCCCGACCCTAGAAGAGACCCAGTACTTC	CASSPTLEETQYF
TRBV28	TRBJ2-7	many	TRBD1	TGTGCCAGCAACGCGGGCGGGACAGGGATATACGAGCAGTACTTC	CASNAGGTGIYEQYF
TRBV20-1	TRBJ1-6	.	.	TGCAGTGCTAGAGAGGGACAAGATAATTCACCCCTCCACTTT	CSAREGQDNSPLHF
TRBV9	TRBJ2-7	medium-sized	.	TGTGCCAGCAGCGTATCCGGGAACGCCTACGAGCAGTACTTC	CASSVSGNAYEQYF